Sequencing of this T cell receptor beta chain was carried out in a study of T cells in Graves' hyperthyroidism and ophthalmopathy. Points from the study as a whole: Most expanded thyroid clonotypes above 0.001 recurred in blood.

Trimming left V 0 bases short and J 4 bases short, with 13 bases between. The CDR3 loop spans 15 amino acids. Germline-derived CDR1 and CDR2 are GTSNPN and SVGIG (reference sequence). In regard to this clonotype: Its antigen is unknown.

Researchers took RNA transcripts and amplified the TCR beta CDR3 regions from them. The TCR CDR3 first-round RT-PCR relied on the HTBI primer set. TCRdb ran MiXCR on the multiplex PCR reads and lists one entry per CDR3 protein. The sample lists fewer than 600,000 distinct CDR3 sequences; around an eighth were seen once. The source material was blood. The V call is TRBV30, the J call TRBJ1-3, with a weak D call TRBD1 (5 bases). This clonotype was sampled from a woman aged 18 to 35 with Graves' hyperthyroidism. CDR3: CAWSVRSGRGNTIYF. As DNA, the CDR3 is TGTGCCTGGAGTGTACGGTCAGGGAGAGGAAACACCATATATTTT.